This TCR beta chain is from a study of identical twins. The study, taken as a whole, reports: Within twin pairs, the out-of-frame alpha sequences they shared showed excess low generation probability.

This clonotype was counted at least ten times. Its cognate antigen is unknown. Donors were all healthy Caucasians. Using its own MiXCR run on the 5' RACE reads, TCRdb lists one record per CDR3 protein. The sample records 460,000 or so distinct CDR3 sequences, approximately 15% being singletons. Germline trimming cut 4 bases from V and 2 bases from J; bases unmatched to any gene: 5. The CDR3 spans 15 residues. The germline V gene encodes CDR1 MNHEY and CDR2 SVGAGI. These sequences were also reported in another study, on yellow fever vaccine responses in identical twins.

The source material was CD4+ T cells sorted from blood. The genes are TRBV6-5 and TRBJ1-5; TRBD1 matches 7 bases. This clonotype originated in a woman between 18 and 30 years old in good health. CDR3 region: CASSWKTGGNQPQHF. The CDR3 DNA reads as TGTGCCAGCAGTTGGAAAACAGGGGGCAATCAGCCCCAGCATTTT.